Sequencing of this TCR beta chain was carried out in a study of OX40 agonist ivuxolimab in advanced cancers. Overall study context: At doses from 0.01 to 10 mg/kg, patients were given intravenous ivuxolimab every 2 weeks. Patients with prior anti-PD-1, anti-PD-L1 or anti-CTLA-4 therapy were eligible; 40% had some.

The germline V gene encodes CDR1 MNHNS and CDR2 SASEGT. The CDR3 contains 16 residues. Trimming cost V 3 bases and J 2 bases; bases outside gene matches: 5. Comment on this clone: The antigen remains undetermined.

Findings and caveats of the study: Clonal expansion was seen in CD4+ and CD8+ blood T cells by week 6 at 0.1 to 3.0 mg/kg.

Data came from immunoSEQ multiplex PCR; TCRdb stores just in-frame clones and leaves some out. The table has under 50,000 clones, approximately 86% seen once; the top ten hold about 15%. The material sequenced was CD4+ or CD8+ T cells sorted from blood, taken in a trial of the OX40 agonist ivuxolimab. The clonotype was recovered from an adult with an advanced solid tumor such as melanoma, head and neck, liver or kidney cancer. The chain couples TRBV6-1 to TRBJ2-3; 10 bases map to TRBD2. CDR3 nucleotide sequence: TGTGCCAGCAGTGATGGGACTAGCGAGGCCACAGATACGCAGTATTTT. Its translation is CASSDGTSEATDTQYF.